This T cell receptor beta chain was identified in a study of blood T cells in healthy people across ages. A second roughly 6 to 11 cycle PCR used barcoded and J-beta primers. Carrying 12 random nucleotides, a template-switch adaptor labeled each individual cDNA molecule. TCRdb used MiXCR to reprocess the 5' RACE reads, holding one entry per CDR3 protein. The sample has 1.5 million to 2 million distinct CDR3 sequences, roughly 28% seen once. The V end lost 5 bases, the J end lost 6 bases, and 8 bases lay between the germline ends. The length of the CDR3 is 12 residues. Concerning this clonotype itself: This sequence may be a read error, since a much larger clone differs from it by one base.

This TCR came from a woman aged 25 to 45 in good health. The chain employs TRBV12-3 or TRBV12-4 and TRBJ2-4; D unresolved. Sequenced input: blood. This chain's CDR3 is CASSPGLNIQYF. CDR3 nucleotide sequence: TGTGCCAGCAGTCCGGGCCTAAACATTCAGTACTTC.